This T cell receptor beta chain was sequenced during a study of T-cell reconstitution after alpha-beta-depleted transplantation in children. Germline-derived CDR1 and CDR2 are SGHTS and YDEGEE. V shed 8 bases and J shed 4 bases, with 13 bases lying between them. The CDR3 covers 13 residues. Unique molecular identifiers were built into the TCRbeta library. TCRdb reanalysed the PCR reads using MiXCR and keeps one entry per CDR3 protein. Found here are some 640,000 distinct CDR3 sequences, over 15% of them singletons; the top ten hold 0.85% to 1.3%. In the case of this clonotype: This could be a read error, since a much larger clone is one nucleotide away.

This sequence originates from a human donor who donated a stem cell graft to a child with acute myeloid leukemia. This rearrangement joins TRBV5-8 to TRBJ2-1; D possibly corresponds to TRBD2 (6 bases). The source was PBMCs from the stem cell graft donor, collected from the stem cell graft. The CDR3 is CARTWGLYNEQFF. The CDR3 region has the DNA TGTGCCAGGACCTGGGGACTTTACAATGAGCAGTTCTTC. Looking up the rest from reference TRBV5-8 and TRBJ2-1 gives the full variable domain: EAGVTQSPTHLIKTRGQQATLRCSPISGHTSVYWYQQALGLGLQFLLWYDEGEERNRGNFPPRFSGRQFPNYSSELNVNALELEDSALYLCARTWGLYNEQFFGPGTRLTVL.